A single sample is the source of the 3 T cell receptor beta chains below, sequenced in a study of blood T cell repertoires in COVID-19. Profiling relied on immunoSEQ multiplex PCR, and the TCRdb table lists in-frame clones only, not all of them. The repertoire holds just under 350,000 clones, with almost 90% as singletons. Input material: peripheral blood. These receptors were taken from a woman in her seventies with COVID-19, enrolled during active disease.

This clone was counted a few times. This chain links TRBV6-5 with TRBJ1-2, with D perhaps TRBD1 (6 bases). CDR1 MNHEY and CDR2 SVGAGI come from the germline V gene. V lost 7 bases and J lost 4, with 13 bases in between. The CDR3 loop spans 13 amino acids. The CDR3 DNA is TGTGCCAGCACTCCAGGGGCCTCCTATGGCTACACCTTC. Its translation: CASTPGASYGYTF.

J is TRBJ2-3 and V is TRBV7-6; 15 nucleotides match TRBD2. Trimming removed 5 bases from V and 6 bases from J; junction bases left unmatched: 12. The CDR3 sequence is 18 residues long. Germline V lookup: CDR1 SGHVS, CDR2 FNYEAQ. DNA of the CDR3: TGTGCCAGCAGCCCGACCCCGGGACTAGCGGGGGGCGACGATACGCAGTATTTT. This codes for CASSPTPGLAGGDDTQYF.

This chain links TRBV24-1 with TRBJ1-2, with D uncertain. V was pared by 1 base and J by 4 bases, with 6 bases between. Germline CDR1 KGHDR, CDR2 SFDVKD. The CDR3 extends over 13 amino acids. The CDR3 DNA is TGTGCCACCAGTGATTTAGAGAGCTATGGCTACACCTTC. Translating gives CATSDLESYGYTF.